These 17 T cell receptor beta chains originate from one sample sequenced in a study of control samples from healthy donors and cancer patients. Assay: immunoSEQ multiplex PCR; the TCRdb copy retains only in-frame clones and omits some. The sample holds around 84,000 clones, approximately 80% seen once. Specimen: PBMCs. Every receptor here comes from a man between 60 and 75 years old with head and neck cancer.

The gene calls are TRBV5-5 and TRBJ2-1, with D unclear. The germline V gene encodes CDR1 SGHKS and CDR2 YYEKEE (reference sequence). The CDR3 extends over 16 amino acids. Trimming stripped 4 bases from V and 0 bases from J, with 14 bases between. CDR3 in amino acids: CASSPFVGISYNEQFF. The CDR3, as DNA: TGTGCCAGCAGCCCTTTTGTGGGAATCTCCTACAATGAGCAGTTCTTC.

This chain joins TRBV7-9 and TRBJ1-1; no clear D gene. Trimming pared 7 bases from V and 1 base from J, leaving 13 bases between. The CDR3 runs to 14 residues. Germline CDR1 is SEHNR and CDR2 is FQNEAQ (reference sequence). The CDR3 region has the DNA TGTGCCAGCACCTCCACCGAACCGAACACTGAAGCTTTCTTT. Translated: CASTSTEPNTEAFF. The full variable domain, completed using reference TRBV7-9 and TRBJ1-1, is DTGVSQNPRHKITKRGQNVTFRCDPISEHNRLYWYRQTLGQGPEFLTYFQNEAQLEKSRLLSDRFSAERPKGSFSTLEIQRTEQGDSAMYLCASTSTEPNTEAFFGQGTRLTVV.

This sequence joins TRBV29-1 and TRBJ2-1, with D possibly being TRBD2 (5 bases). The CDR3 loop spans 14 amino acids. CDR1 and CDR2 from the germline V gene are SQVTM and ANQGSEA. V was clipped by 6 bases and J by 6 bases, with 18 bases between them. The CDR3 DNA reads TGCAGCGTAGCCCCCCAACTAGGATTCAATGAGCAGTTCTTC. Its translation: CSVAPQLGFNEQFF.

The gene calls are TRBV6-5 and TRBJ2-7; weak D call: TRBD2 (7 bases). V was shortened by 5 bases and J by 2 bases, with 16 bases between the two germline ends. CDR3 length equals 15 residues. Germline V gene lookup returns CDR1 MNHEY and CDR2 SVGAGI. The CDR3 DNA is TGTGCCAGCAGTCCGAGTCGGGGGGCGGCCTACGAGCAGTACTTC. It yields the protein CASSPSRGAAYEQYF.

The CDR3 nucleotides read TGTGCCACCAGTGATTTGGTAGCTGGGGCCAACGTCCTGACTTTC. This translates into CATSDLVAGANVLTF. This chain uses TRBV24-1 with TRBJ2-6; no clear D gene. The CDR3 length is 15 residues. V lost 0 bases and J lost 2, with 4 bases in between. In germline, CDR1 is KGHDR, CDR2 SFDVKD.

J is TRBJ2-3 and V is TRBV5-1; TRBD2 matches at 8 bases. With 6 bases clipped from V and 2 bases from J, the junction kept 5 bases outside the gene matches. Per the germline V gene, CDR1 is SGHRS and CDR2 is YFSETQ. The CDR3 totals 14 residues. The CDR3 DNA is TGCGCCAGCAAAGCGGGGGACGCCACAGATACGCAGTATTTT. Protein product: CASKAGDATDTQYF.

This clone was counted a single time. The chain is built from TRBV3-1 (or the pseudogene TRBV3-2) and TRBJ2-3, with D maybe TRBD1 (6 bases). Deletions cut 1 base from V and 12 bases from J, with 11 bases between. This CDR3 contains 12 residues. In germline, CDR1 is LGHDT, CDR2 YNNKEL (reference sequence). This chain's CDR3 is CASSQARDIQYF. CDR3 bases: TGTGCCAGCAGCCAAGCCCGGGACATCCAGTATTTT.

This chain links TRBV5-4 with TRBJ2-2; 15 bases align to TRBD2. The V segment lost 4 bases and the J segment 3 bases; nucleotides outside the gene matches: 7. Germline lookup yields CDR1 SGHNT and CDR2 YYREEE (reference sequence). The CDR3 is 18 amino acids. CDR3 bases: TGTGCCAGCAGCACGGGACTAGCGGGAGGCTCCGACACCGGGGAGCTGTTTTTT. Translating gives CASSTGLAGGSDTGELFF.

Points on this clone: The same CDR3 is also encoded by other DNA sequences in this sample. The V and J genes are TRBV27 and TRBJ1-5; D ambiguous. This CDR3 is 14 amino acids long. Trimming stripped 3 bases from V and 0 bases from J, with 6 bases between. Germline-derived CDR1 and CDR2 are MNHEY and SMNVEV (reference sequence). The CDR3 DNA is TGTGCCAGCAGTTTGAAGAATAGCAATCAGCCCCAGCATTTT. It specifies CASSLKNSNQPQHF.

The J gene is TRBJ2-5, the V gene TRBV18; D remains ambiguous. CDR1 and CDR2 (germline): KGHSH, LQKENI. The CDR3 length is 14 residues. Between the trimmed V and J ends, which lost 1 base and 1 base, there was a span of 7 bases. Here the CDR3 DNA reads TGTGCCAGCTCACCACAAAACCTCCAAGAGACCCAGTACTTC. Translating it yields CASSPQNLQETQYF.

The CDR3 region is CASSPVGTGRSGNTIYF. DNA for the CDR3: TGTGCCAGCTCACCTGTCGGGACAGGGAGGTCTGGAAACACCATATATTTT. The chain recombines TRBV18 with TRBJ1-3; 9 positions agree with TRBD1. This CDR3 contains 17 residues. From germline, CDR1 is KGHSH and CDR2 LQKENI. V shed 3 bases, J shed 1 base, and the junction held 7 bases outside the gene matches.

V and J are TRBV7-9 and TRBJ1-3; weak D call: TRBD1 (6 bases). Germline CDR1 and CDR2: SEHNR and FQNEAQ (reference sequence). Trimming pared 3 bases from V and 2 bases from J, leaving 11 bases between. This CDR3 has 15 residues. CDR3: CASSFTRGAGNTIYF. CDR3 DNA sequence: TGTGCCAGCAGCTTTACCAGGGGCGCTGGAAACACCATATATTTT.

The chain has TRBV30 and TRBJ2-3, with TRBD1 as a possible D gene (5 bases). Germline V gene lookup returns CDR1 GTSNPN and CDR2 SVGIG (reference sequence). This CDR3 region has 13 residues. V lost 4 bases and J 6 bases, leaving 14 bases between the germline ends. The CDR3 nucleotides read TGTGCCTGGAATGGTAGGGGTCCGGATACGCAGTATTTT. Its protein product is CAWNGRGPDTQYF.

V gene TRBV5-5 combines with J gene TRBJ1-3, with a weak D call TRBD1 (5 bases). CDR3 length: 16 residues. Germline CDR1 is SGHKS and CDR2 is YYEKEE (reference sequence). The V gene lost 4 bases and the J gene lost 0 bases, with 14 bases spanning the gap. Written as DNA, the CDR3 is TGTGCCAGCAGCCCCAGGGACTACTCCTCTGGAAACACCATATATTTT. It translates to CASSPRDYSSGNTIYF.

The rearrangement links TRBV5-1 to TRBJ2-3; 8 bases map to TRBD2. Germline-derived CDR1 and CDR2 are SGHRS and YFSETQ. V was clipped by 3 bases and J by 1 base; unmatched bases: 7. The length of the CDR3 is 16 residues. CDR3 nucleotides: TGCGCCAGCAGCTCGACCGGGACTAGTGGCACAGATACGCAGTATTTT. This gives the protein CASSSTGTSGTDTQYF.

This clone is a singleton in its sample. DNA of the CDR3: TGTGCCAGCAGTCTCCCACTCTCACCCCTCCACTTT. Its protein product is CASSLPLSPLHF. The gene calls are TRBV12-3 or TRBV12-4 and TRBJ1-6, with D hard to call. This CDR3 region has 12 residues. Trimming left V 5 bases short and J 10 bases short, with 9 bases between.

This CDR3 reads CAWRRLYTGELFF. CDR3 bases: TGTGCCTGGAGGCGGCTGTACACCGGGGAGCTGTTTTTT. The chain couples TRBV30 to TRBJ2-2; D is unclear. This CDR3 comprises 13 residues. Trimming shortened V by 3 bases and J by 3 bases, and 8 bases separated the two germline ends. In germline, CDR1 is GTSNPN, CDR2 SVGIG (reference sequence). The full variable domain, completed using reference TRBV30 and TRBJ2-2, is SQTIHQWPATLVQPVGSPLSLECTVEGTSNPNLYWYRQAAGRGLQLLFYSVGIGQISSEVPQNLSASRPQDRQFILSSKKLLLSDSGFYLCAWRRLYTGELFFGEGSRLTVL.